The 28 T cell receptor beta chains given below trace back to one sample, sequenced in a study of blood T cell repertoires in COVID-19. The data were produced by immunoSEQ multiplex PCR, yet TCRdb's version contains in-frame clones alone and is incomplete. The repertoire holds about 230,000 clones, with 70% to 90% as singletons. What was sequenced was peripheral blood. These receptors originate from a woman in her seventies with active or convalescent COVID-19.

This CDR3 reads CASSPSNTGELFF. The CDR3 region has the DNA TGTGCCAGCTCCCCCTCGAACACCGGGGAGCTGTTTTTT. The V and J genes are TRBV28 and TRBJ2-2; D unclear. V dropped 8 bases and J dropped 0 bases, with 7 bases sitting between them. In germline, CDR1 is MDHEN, CDR2 SYDVKM. The CDR3 spans 13 residues.

The table lists this clone with a few counts. The chain employs TRBV7-2 and TRBJ2-2; a weak D match, TRBD1 (5 bases). The CDR3 length is 16 residues. V lost 0 bases and J lost 6, with 14 bases in between. Germline lookup yields CDR1 SGHTA and CDR2 FQGNSA. CDR3 DNA sequence: TGTGCCAGCAGCTTAGCACCGCAAGGGGCTTCCGGGGAGCTGTTTTTT. Protein sequence: CASSLAPQGASGELFF.

J is TRBJ2-2 and V is TRBV5-1; weak D call: TRBD1 (6 bases). This CDR3 comprises 14 residues. Germline CDR1 SGHRS, CDR2 YFSETQ. V was trimmed by 3 bases and J by 5 bases, leaving 11 bases between them. For the CDR3, the DNA is TGCGCCAGCAGCTGGACACAGGGAACCGGGGAGCTGTTTTTT. Translated: CASSWTQGTGELFF.

Note on this clone: The same CDR3 also results from other DNA sequences found in this sample. V usage is TRBV15 and J usage is TRBJ2-7, with D maybe TRBD1 (6 bases). The germline CDR1 and CDR2 sequences are LNHNV and YYDKDF (reference sequence). This CDR3 region has 14 residues. V was shortened by 1 base and J by 0 bases, with 7 bases between the two germline ends. The DNA of the CDR3 is TGTGCCACCAGCAGAGTCAGGGGCTCCTACGAGCAGTACTTC. It translates to CATSRVRGSYEQYF.

This sequence joins TRBV7-9 and TRBJ2-3; TRBD2 matches 13 bases. The CDR3 contains 19 residues. With 4 bases clipped from V and 0 bases from J, the junction kept 10 bases outside the gene matches. Per the germline V gene, CDR1 is SEHNR and CDR2 is FQNEAQ (reference sequence). The CDR3 DNA reads as TGTGCCAGCAGCTCAACCTGGACTAGCGGGAGTCTTAGCACAGATACGCAGTATTTT. Residues: CASSSTWTSGSLSTDTQYF.

This clone has just one count. This rearrangement joins TRBV5-1 to TRBJ2-1, with 9 bases that match TRBD2. Germline V gene lookup returns CDR1 SGHRS and CDR2 YFSETQ. With 1 base clipped from V and 5 bases from J, the junction kept 16 bases outside the gene matches. The CDR3 covers 19 residues. For the CDR3, the DNA is TGCGCCAGCAGCTTGTATCCTAGCGGGACTACAGCGGAAAACAATGAGCAGTTCTTC. Translated, it gives CASSLYPSGTTAENNEQFF.

CDR3 coding DNA: TGTGCCAGCTCACCAAGCAGGGGGGTAGAGACCCAGTACTTC. Translation: CASSPSRGVETQYF. The V gene is TRBV18, the J gene TRBJ2-5; D perhaps matches TRBD1 (7 bases). V lost 2 bases and J 4 bases, leaving 11 bases between the germline ends. Germline CDR1 is KGHSH and CDR2 is LQKENI. The CDR3 has 14 residues. The full variable domain, in which reference TRBV18 and TRBJ2-5 provide the parts outside the CDR3, is NAGVMQNPRHLVRRRGQEARLRCSPMKGHSHVYWYRQLPEEGLKFMVYLQKENIIDESGMPKERFSAEFPKEGPSILRIQQVVRGDSAAYFCASSPSRGVETQYFGPGTRLLVL.

CDR3 sequence: CASSRGLPLFF. The CDR3 coding sequence is TGTGCCAGCAGCAGAGGACTCCCGCTGTTTTTT. This chain uses TRBV11-2 with TRBJ1-4; D is uncertain. Germline values: CDR1 SGHAT, CDR2 FQNNGV. V was pared by 5 bases and J by 14 bases, with 12 bases between. The CDR3 totals 11 residues.

This chain uses TRBV19 with TRBJ1-5; no clear D. CDR3 size: 13 residues. Per germline, CDR1 LNHDA and CDR2 SQIVND (reference sequence). Deletions cut 4 bases from V and 5 bases from J, with 9 bases between. The CDR3 DNA follows: TGTGCCAGTAGTACCTCCCGAGATCAGCCCCAGCATTTT. This encodes CASSTSRDQPQHF.

This rearrangement joins TRBV7-8 to TRBJ2-1; 14 nucleotides line up with TRBD2. Germline loops: CDR1 SGHVS, CDR2 FQNEAQ. This CDR3 has 19 amino acids. The V gene end was trimmed by 5 bases and the J gene end by 6 bases; junction bases not matched to a gene: 15. Here the CDR3 reads CASSRNRGLAGEASNEQFF. The DNA for the CDR3 is TGTGCCAGCAGCCGGAACCGGGGACTAGCGGGAGAGGCGTCCAATGAGCAGTTCTTC.

The genes are TRBV6-5 and TRBJ2-7; TRBD2 agrees at 7 bases. Germline trimming cut 6 bases from V and 3 bases from J; bases unmatched to any gene: 11. The germline CDR1 and CDR2 sequences are MNHEY and SVGAGI. This CDR3 is built from 15 residues. The CDR3 sequence: CASRAPSGGHYEQYF. DNA of the CDR3: TGTGCCAGCAGAGCCCCTAGCGGAGGGCACTACGAGCAGTACTTC.

Only one count was recorded for this clone. The chain couples TRBV6-1 to TRBJ1-2, with 7 bases that match TRBD1. The CDR3 loop spans 16 amino acids. Per germline, CDR1 MNHNS and CDR2 SASEGT. The trim removed 4 bases at V and 7 bases at J, leaving 15 bases unmatched. The CDR3 bases are TGTGCCAGCAGTGTGGGACAGACCGGCCCGGAGGTTGGCTACACCTTC. Its protein product is CASSVGQTGPEVGYTF.

The chain has TRBV21-1 and TRBJ2-5; the tabulated D call, TRBD2, remains unverified against the DNA. TRBV21-1 is a recognized pseudogene. This CDR3 comprises 19 residues. In DNA form, the CDR3 reads TGTGCCAGCAGCGGGCCTAGTACTAGCGGGAGGTGGTACCAAGAGACCCAGTACTTC. Translating gives CASSGPSTSGRWYQETQYF.

The chain recombines TRBV28 with TRBJ1-4; TRBD1 might be the D (5 bases). The germline gives CDR1 MDHEN, CDR2 SYDVKM. The V end was cut by 6 bases, the J end by 0 bases, with 11 bases between. The CDR3 sequence is 15 residues long. The CDR3 DNA reads TGTGCCAGCAGGTCCGGGGGTGCAACTAATGAAAAACTGTTTTTT. This translates into CASRSGGATNEKLFF.

The chain links TRBV6-5 to TRBJ1-1, with 10 bases identical to TRBD1. This CDR3 has 13 residues. Germline lookup yields CDR1 MNHEY and CDR2 SVGAGI. V dropped 2 bases and J dropped 10; count of bases not matched to a gene: 4. The CDR3 here is CASSYGWDRGAFF. Here the CDR3 DNA reads TGTGCCAGCAGTTACGGTTGGGACAGGGGAGCTTTCTTT.

This chain uses TRBV28 with TRBJ1-2, with no clear D. V shed 3 bases and J shed 4 bases, with 12 bases lying between them. There are 14 residues in the CDR3. CDR1 and CDR2 (germline): MDHEN, SYDVKM. The CDR3 sequence: CASSLNSRAYGYTF. In DNA, the CDR3 is TGTGCCAGCAGTTTGAACAGCAGAGCCTATGGCTACACCTTC.

CDR3 sequence reads: CASSQDQGDSTDTQYF. In nucleotides, the CDR3 is TGCGCCAGCAGCCAAGATCAGGGGGATTCTACAGATACGCAGTATTTT. The V call is TRBV4-3, the J call TRBJ2-3; the match to TRBD1 covers 7 bases. The CDR3 is 16 amino acids. CDR1 is LGHNA, CDR2 YSLEER, per germline. Trimming at V came to 0 bases and at J to 3 bases, leaving 6 bases not matched to a gene.

The chain is built from TRBV2 and TRBJ2-5; the match to TRBD2 covers 12 bases. Germline CDR1 SNHLY, CDR2 FYNNEI. CDR3 length: 17 residues. Trimming at V came to 4 bases and at J to 5 bases, leaving 11 bases not matched to a gene. This CDR3 reads CASSGLAGAPKGETQYF. CDR3 sequence (DNA): TGTGCCAGCAGTGGACTAGCGGGAGCTCCTAAGGGGGAGACCCAGTACTTC.

This chain joins TRBV6-2 or TRBV6-3 and TRBJ1-4; D is possibly TRBD1 (5 bases). The germline CDR1 and CDR2 sequences are MNHEY and SVGEGT. The V and J ends lost 5 bases and 3 bases respectively, with 13 bases between them. CDR3 size: 15 residues. The CDR3 sequence: CASSDRRGANEKLFF. For the CDR3, the DNA is TGTGCCAGCAGTGACCGAAGGGGTGCTAATGAAAAACTGTTTTTT.

The chain has TRBV29-1 and TRBJ1-1; tentatively, D is TRBD1 (6 bases). V dropped 7 bases and J dropped 1 base, with 13 bases sitting between them. Germline V gene sequence: CDR1 SQVTM, CDR2 ANQGSEA. This CDR3 is built from 13 residues. DNA for the CDR3: TGCAGCGCCTCGACAGGACCGAACACTGAAGCTTTCTTT. It translates to CSASTGPNTEAFF.

The chain couples TRBV29-1 to TRBJ2-7; TRBD1 matches 10 bases. Germline-derived CDR1 and CDR2 are SQVTM and ANQGSEA. The junction had 5 bases not matched to a gene; V was cut back by 5 bases and J by 4 bases. The CDR3 loop spans 13 amino acids. Here the CDR3 DNA reads TGCAGCGTTAGACAGGGGGCGGGGTACGAGCAGTACTTC. It encodes CSVRQGAGYEQYF.

DNA of the CDR3: TGCAGTGCTGCGGACGAGGGAGCTTTCTTT. Protein: CSAADEGAFF. This rearrangement joins TRBV20-1 to TRBJ1-1; D ambiguous. The CDR3 runs 10 residues. Germline V gene sequence: CDR1 DFQATT, CDR2 SNEGSKA (reference sequence). The V end lost 5 bases, the J end lost 10 bases, and 11 bases lay between the germline ends.

This clone has a handful of counts. The V call is TRBV7-2, the J call TRBJ1-1; TRBD1 agrees at 7 bases. The CDR3 has 14 amino acids. After removal of 5 bases from V and 4 bases from J, the junction contained 7 bases not matched to a gene. Germline CDR1 is SGHTA and CDR2 is FQGNSA. The CDR3 sequence: CASSLDRALTEAFF. The CDR3 nucleotides are TGTGCCAGCAGCCTCGACAGGGCCCTCACTGAAGCTTTCTTT. Full variable domain (outside the CDR3, taken from reference TRBV7-2 and TRBJ1-1): GAGVSQSPSNKVTEKGKDVELRCDPISGHTALYWYRQSLGQGLEFLIYFQGNSAPDKSGLPSDRFSAERTGGSVSTLTIQRTQQEDSAVYLCASSLDRALTEAFFGQGTRLTVV.

This clone has just a few counts. The chain joins TRBV9 to TRBJ2-1, with 7 bases lining up with TRBD2. J was trimmed by 1 base and V by 0 bases; bases with no gene match: 4. The length of the CDR3 is 16 residues. Germline V gene lookup returns CDR1 SGDLS and CDR2 YYNGEE. CDR3: CASSVGLAASYNEQFF. The CDR3 coding sequence is TGTGCCAGCAGCGTAGGGCTAGCGGCATCCTACAATGAGCAGTTCTTC.

The rearrangement uses TRBV30 and TRBJ2-5, with D possibly being TRBD2 (7 bases). V shed 0 bases and J shed 4 bases, with 12 bases lying between them. The CDR3 loop spans 14 amino acids. The germline V gene encodes CDR1 GTSNPN and CDR2 SVGIG (reference sequence). In DNA form, the CDR3 reads TGTGCCTGGAGTGTACTGGGAGGGGGAGAGACCCAGTACTTC. This encodes CAWSVLGGGETQYF.

This chain uses TRBV3-1 (or the pseudogene TRBV3-2) with TRBJ1-5; D may be TRBD1 (5 bases). V was pared by 4 bases and J by 6 bases, with 10 bases between. Looked up from germline, CDR1 is LGHDT and CDR2 is YNNKEL (reference sequence). This CDR3 is built from 13 residues. DNA of the CDR3: TGTGCCAGCAGCCTGACAGTTTTTCAGCCCCAGCATTTT. Translated: CASSLTVFQPQHF.

V gene TRBV5-1 combines with J gene TRBJ1-2; D is possibly TRBD1 (6 bases). The V gene lost 8 bases and the J gene lost 4 bases, with 15 bases spanning the gap. CDR1 and CDR2 (germline): SGHRS, YFSETQ. The CDR3 extends over 13 amino acids. CDR3 DNA sequence: TGCGCCAGATCTCCCGGACAGCCCTATGGCTACACCTTC. Its protein product is CARSPGQPYGYTF.

This rearrangement joins TRBV5-1 to TRBJ2-7; the match to TRBD1 covers 9 bases. Germline values: CDR1 SGHRS, CDR2 YFSETQ. The CDR3 contains 14 residues. The V gene end was trimmed by 0 bases and the J gene end by 5 bases; junction bases not matched to a gene: 3. CDR3 sequence (DNA): TGCGCCAGCAGCTTGGGACAGGGGGAAAACGAGCAGTACTTC. Translating gives CASSLGQGENEQYF.